This T cell receptor beta chain was found in a study of blood T cell repertoires in COVID-19. Study background: Researchers got acute and convalescent COVID-19 samples from the United States, Italy and Spain.

Original methodology: Reference gene primer amplification yielded estimated nucleated cell counts. TCRdb's table, derived via immunoSEQ multiplex PCR, lists solely in-frame clones and lacks some. The D gene and trimming were derived from the DNA, and the V and J assignments and clone size from that table. The table includes 150,000 to 200,000 clones, about 86% detected once. Enrollment of patients from Seattle took place during active infection, with longitudinal follow-up. This clone was seen a few times. Trimming at V came to 0 bases and at J to 4 bases, leaving 11 bases not matched to a gene. There are 19 residues in the CDR3. Germline assignment: CDR1 SGDLS and CDR2 YYNGEE.

Sequenced sample: peripheral blood. This chain connects TRBV9 to TRBJ1-3, with 12 positions matching TRBD1. This clonotype was sampled from an older woman with COVID-19, enrolled during active disease. CDR3 region: CASSVEIPGQGASGNTIYF. DNA of the CDR3: TGTGCCAGCAGCGTAGAGATTCCGGGACAGGGGGCGTCGGGAAACACCATATATTTT.